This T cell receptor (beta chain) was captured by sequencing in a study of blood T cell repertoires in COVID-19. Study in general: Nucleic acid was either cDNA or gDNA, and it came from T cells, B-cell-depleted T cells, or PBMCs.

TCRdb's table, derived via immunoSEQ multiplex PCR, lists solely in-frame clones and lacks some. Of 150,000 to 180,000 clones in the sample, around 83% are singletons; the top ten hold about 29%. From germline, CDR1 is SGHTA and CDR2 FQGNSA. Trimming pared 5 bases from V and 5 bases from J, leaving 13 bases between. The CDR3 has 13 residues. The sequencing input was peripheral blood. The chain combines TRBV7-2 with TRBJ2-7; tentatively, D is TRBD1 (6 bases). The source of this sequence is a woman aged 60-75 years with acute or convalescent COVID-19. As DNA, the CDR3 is TGTGCCAGCAGCAGGCAGGGGAACCACGAGCAGTACTTC. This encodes CASSRQGNHEQYF.